These 13 T cell receptor beta chains came from one sample sequenced in a study of shared clonotypes between healthy human individuals. TCRdb's copy holds only in-frame clones and misses some; the assay was immunoSEQ multiplex PCR. The sample includes approximately 500,000 clones, roughly 78% seen only once; the top ten take 10% to 15%. The sequencing sample was made of PBMCs. The receptors come from a woman aged 40 to 50 in good health. Some clones in this sample may be carry-over from other donors' samples.

This rearrangement joins TRBV6-5 to TRBJ2-2; D uncertain. The CDR3 is made up of 16 amino acids. Looked up from germline, CDR1 is MNHEY and CDR2 is SVGAGI. Between the trimmed V and J ends, which lost 0 bases and 6 bases, there was a span of 14 bases. Here the CDR3 reads CASSYSDALEPGELFF. The CDR3 DNA reads TGTGCCAGCAGTTACTCCGACGCCCTAGAGCCCGGGGAGCTGTTTTTT.

The V and J genes are TRBV18 and TRBJ1-2; no firm D call. Germline V gene sequence: CDR1 KGHSH, CDR2 LQKENI. The CDR3 extends over 15 amino acids. Trimming took 3 bases from V and 4 from J, leaving 15 bases between them. The DNA for the CDR3 is TGTGCCAGCTCACCGGCGGTAGAGGTTAGCTATGGCTACACCTTC. It yields the protein CASSPAVEVSYGYTF. Drawing the rest from reference TRBV18 and TRBJ1-2, the complete variable domain is NAGVMQNPRHLVRRRGQEARLRCSPMKGHSHVYWYRQLPEEGLKFMVYLQKENIIDESGMPKERFSAEFPKEGPSILRIQQVVRGDSAAYFCASSPAVEVSYGYTFGSGTRLTVV.

The table lists this clone with a few counts. The chain has TRBV6-1 and TRBJ2-2; D may be TRBD1 (6 bases). The CDR3 runs 14 residues. From germline, CDR1 is MNHNS and CDR2 SASEGT. V shed 6 bases and J shed 3 bases, with 11 bases lying between them. CDR3 nucleotides: TGTGCCAGCAGGGGCAGGGGTGACACCGGGGAGCTGTTTTTT. This gives the protein CASRGRGDTGELFF.

The chain combines TRBV30 with TRBJ1-4; D gene uncertain. Trimming took 1 base from V and 1 from J, leaving 4 bases between them. There are 13 residues in the CDR3. Per the germline V gene, CDR1 is GTSNPN and CDR2 is SVGIG (reference sequence). CDR3 sequence reads: CAWSDRTNEKLFF. DNA of the CDR3: TGTGCCTGGAGTGACAGAACTAATGAAAAACTGTTTTTT.

The genes are TRBV6-1 and TRBJ1-4, with no clear D. The V end was cut by 8 bases, the J end by 7 bases, with 17 bases between. Germline V gene sequence: CDR1 MNHNS, CDR2 SASEGT. The CDR3 covers 14 residues. This CDR3 is CASSRGVIGEKLFF. Here the CDR3 DNA reads TGTGCCAGCTCACGTGGAGTAATCGGTGAAAAACTGTTTTTT.

The chain carries TRBV4-1 and TRBJ2-5, with TRBD2 matching 10 bases. This CDR3 has 16 residues. V shed 1 base and J 5 bases; nucleotides not matched to a gene: 7. Germline values: CDR1 MGHRA, CDR2 YSYEKL. The CDR3 loop reads CASSQVSLAGVETQYF. The CDR3 nucleotides read TGCGCCAGCAGCCAAGTTTCGCTAGCGGGAGTGGAGACCCAGTACTTC.

This chain uses TRBV6-6 with TRBJ2-7, with 8 bases lining up with TRBD2. V lost 2 bases to trimming and J lost 7 bases; unmatched junction nucleotides: 4. Germline loops: CDR1 MNHNY, CDR2 SVGAGI (reference sequence). This CDR3 spans 13 amino acids. As DNA, the CDR3 is TGTGCCAGCAGTTACGCTTCTAGCGGGGAGCAGTACTTC. Its protein is CASSYASSGEQYF.

The chain links TRBV5-1 to TRBJ2-7; D might be TRBD2 (5 bases). This CDR3 is 13 amino acids long. Per germline, CDR1 SGHRS and CDR2 YFSETQ. Deletions cut 2 bases from V and 0 bases from J, with 6 bases between. The CDR3 spells CASSFRDSYEQYF. CDR3 in DNA: TGCGCCAGCAGCTTTCGGGACTCCTACGAGCAGTACTTC.

This clone has more than one count but fewer than ten. This chain links TRBV5-1 with TRBJ1-2; TRBD1 agrees at 8 bases. CDR1 SGHRS and CDR2 YFSETQ come from the germline V gene. Trimming cost V 4 bases and J 4 bases; bases outside gene matches: 6. CDR3 size: 14 residues. The CDR3 spells CASSEDRVSYGYTF. The CDR3 DNA follows: TGCGCCAGCAGCGAGGACAGGGTATCCTATGGCTACACCTTC.

The V and J genes are TRBV11-1 and TRBJ2-7; no clear D gene. This CDR3 has 13 residues. V was trimmed by 5 bases and J by 0 bases, leaving 8 bases between them. The germline CDR1 and CDR2 sequences are SGHAT and FQDESV (reference sequence). CDR3 sequence: CASSPSGSYEQYF. CDR3 DNA sequence: TGTGCCAGCAGCCCCTCGGGCTCCTACGAGCAGTACTTC. The full variable domain, completed using reference TRBV11-1 and TRBJ2-7, is EAEVAQSPRYKITEKSQAVAFWCDPISGHATLYWYRQILGQGPELLVQFQDESVVDDSQLPKDRFSAERLKGVDSTLKIQPAELGDSAMYLCASSPSGSYEQYFGPGTRLTVT.

The chain employs TRBV10-3 and TRBJ1-1; no reliable D call. V lost 3 bases to trimming and J lost 7 bases, with 12 bases between them. Germline-derived CDR1 and CDR2 are ENHRY and SYGVKD. The length of the CDR3 is 13 residues. CDR3 DNA: TGTGCCATCAGTGAATATGGGGTTGGTGAAGCTTTCTTT. Its translation: CAISEYGVGEAFF.

The V call is TRBV5-1, the J call TRBJ2-5; D gene uncertain. Trimming left V 3 bases short and J 1 base short, with 10 bases between. This CDR3 is 14 amino acids long. Germline V gene data show CDR1 as SGHRS and CDR2 as YFSETQ. CDR3 region: CASSSGRFQETQYF. CDR3 sequence (DNA): TGCGCCAGCAGCTCCGGGCGGTTCCAAGAGACCCAGTACTTC. Full variable domain (outside the CDR3, taken from reference TRBV5-1 and TRBJ2-5): KAGVTQTPRYLIKTRGQQVTLSCSPISGHRSVSWYQQTPGQGLQFLFEYFSETQRNKGNFPGRFSGRQFSNSRSEMNVSTLELGDSALYLCASSSGRFQETQYFGPGTRLLVL.

V and J are TRBV9 and TRBJ2-5, with 10 bases matching TRBD1. V dropped 3 bases and J dropped 5; count of bases not matched to a gene: 7. This CDR3 has 15 amino acids. The V gene's germline CDR1 is SGDLS and CDR2 YYNGEE. The CDR3 coding sequence is TGTGCCAGCAGCGGTGGGACAGGGGTTTTGGAGACCCAGTACTTC. Translating it yields CASSGGTGVLETQYF.